The sequence of this TCR beta chain was determined in a study of cytomegalovirus exposure and HLA in healthy donors (dated by TCRdb to between 2016 and 2019). Broadly, across the study: According to an earlier analysis of 550 to 750 of the donors, some 180 million T cells yielded 117 million unique TCR beta sequences and around 280 Gb of sequence data. An early release that covered 640 HLA-typed donors contained approximately 320 gigabases of sequencing data and some 87 million unique TCR sequences. The genetic ancestry cluster associated with self-reported Caucasian donors included about 81% of the approximately 410 genotyped donors. The aim of the study was to test whether cataloging public T cell receptors could identify signatures of past pathogen exposure. Using immunosequencing, the study profiled T cell repertoires from fewer than 850 subjects and related those repertoires to cytomegalovirus serostatus. Besides the first cohort of some 670 subjects, a separate validation cohort made up of 120 or so different subjects was used. The study combined high-throughput TCR immunosequencing, statistical association of individual TCRs with disease status, and machine learning to predict cytomegalovirus infection status. A later analysis re-examined previously published TCR beta repertoires from more than 550 donors and added high-resolution HLA genotyping to investigate patterns of TCR occurrence. The later analysis used no new phenotypic data to find candidate immune exposures, relying instead on TCR beta sequences and their occurrence across donors. To decide whether each TCR beta V gene segment behaved as functional or pseudogenic, an earlier analysis of some 570 of the donors relied on high-throughput TCR beta sequencing. Donor age, sex, ethnicity and CMV serostatus were compiled together with the repertoire data. Genome-wide SNP genotypes for about three fifths of the roughly 700 donors were used in a later genetic analysis, which treated that subset as a discovery cohort. Every discovery cohort repertoire had been produced on one sequencing platform. Class I and class II HLA loci were covered by the typing at four-digit resolution. The number of donors typed differed by locus, with 629-630 for A, B, C, DRB1 and DQB1, 522 for DQA1, 600 to 610 for DPA1, and around 430 for DPB1. Several DR-DQ haplotypes were treated as single units for association and clustering because of strong linkage in the cohort. Across under 500 genotyped donors of the cohort, an average of about 240,000 unique TCR beta nucleotide sequences per donor were sequenced, and 15% to 20% of those sequences were non-productive.

Library preparation was by the immunoSEQ multiplex PCR assay. A mixture of 60 forward primers for TCR Vbeta segments and 13 reverse primers for TCR Jbeta segments was used in the multiplex PCR. The CDR3 region of rearranged TCR beta genes was amplified from genomic DNA by a multiplex PCR assay. On the Illumina HiSeq System, the amplified TCR beta libraries were sequenced as 87-base-pair reads. Per the source publication's procedure: A later analysis counted tens of millions of unique TCR beta chains across the 650 to 700 repertoires, and some 11 million of these chains were shared by at least two donors. To remove PCR and sequencing errors, raw reads were error-corrected and collapsed into unique sequences using a nearest-neighbor algorithm that merged closely related sequences. To assign V, D and J gene segments, CDR3 sequences were aligned to IMGT reference sequences. For a sequence to be retained, a match of at least six nucleotides was required to both a V gene segment and a J gene segment. Rearrangements were called productive when the CDR3 lacked stop codons and stayed in frame with V and J; all others were non-productive. CDR3 was defined according to IMGT convention as the region running from the second conserved V-encoded cysteine to the conserved J-encoded phenylalanine. The earlier analysis of fewer than 750 of the donors excluded sequences that lacked an unambiguous match to a single V gene segment. In an earlier analysis of a few hundred of the donors, V segments were called functional above 56.7% productive rearrangements and were called segregating when the between-donor standard deviation exceeded 5%. A statistical classification framework was built to diagnose cytomegalovirus status from the catalog of TCR beta chain sequences. V and J gene assignment, in a later analysis, came from comparing TCR nucleotide sequences with IMGT/GENE-DB human TR gene sequences. A later analysis assigned CDR3 sequences and most-parsimonious VDJ recombination scenarios with the TCRdist pipeline. A later analysis defined each TCR beta chain by its CDR3 amino acid sequence plus V-gene family, and excluded reads lacking a unique V-gene family. As a way to deal with suspected cross-contamination and a sequencing artifact, a later analysis dropped under 600 nucleotide sequences that were highly shared and had low generation probability. In a later analysis, a clonal expansion index was calculated for each public chain from normalized within-repertoire ranks of inferred template counts. Generation probabilities in a later analysis came from a VDJ recombination model fitted to out-of-frame rearrangements, and those results were checked against IGoR. In a later analysis, hypergeometric tests were used to score TCR-TCR, TCR-HLA and TCR-CMV co-occurrence, with a repertoire-size bias correction applied to TCR pairs. In a later analysis, false discovery rates were estimated by permuting HLA or CMV assignments 20 times. In a later analysis, co-occurring TCRs were grouped using DBSCAN, and TCRdist sequence similarity was added for clustering within HLA-allele-positive subsets. Repertoires with fewer than 30,000 or more than 120,000 public chains, plus five repertoires with anomalous nucleotide sharing, were excluded from co-occurrence clustering. The table comes from immuneACCESS by way of TCRdb, which keeps in-frame sequences with V and J called. Part of the clones is missing from these tables; in studies checked, under half for an unresolved V gene and the rest for unknown reasons. That table supplies the V and J calls and clone size; D and trimming were determined from the DNA. The sample yields 130,000 to 150,000 clones; 75% to 80% were counted once. Approximately 5% of the sample rests with the top ten.

Findings and caveats that apply to the study as a whole: The authors suggested that the approach could potentially be generalized to other disease states and immunological phenotypes. In both the original and validation cohorts, the classifier was reported to diagnose cytomegalovirus status with high specificity and sensitivity. A later genetic analysis reported fewer N-insertions in productive TCRs among donors in an Asian-associated ancestry cluster than the roughly 700-donor mean. Immune exposure information for the cohort was limited to CMV serostatus. While some public TCRs were present in many individuals, most TCR sequences turned up only very rarely across donors. A later analysis associated 17,000 or so TCR beta sequences with specific HLA alleles at a false discovery rate of 0.05. V-gene and J-gene trimming of TCR beta chains was associated with a missense DCLRE1C variant in a later genetic analysis, and the association was replicated in an independent cohort. Linkage disequilibrium might explain the correlated functional status among segregating V segments, but an unknown experimental factor could not be ruled out. In an earlier analysis of around 600 of the donors, most TCR beta V segments were observed in productive rearrangements about 87% or about 30% of the time, broadly matching IMGT annotations. Because counts were too low, about 17 rarely observed V segments, including chromosome 9 orphons, were excluded from the earlier analysis of 587 of the donors. In a later analysis, most CMV-associated TCR beta chains were found to appear HLA-restricted, with HLA associations seemingly driven largely by CMV exposure. In a later analysis, HLA-associated TCR beta chains showed more clonal expansion and lower generation probabilities than non-associated chains that were equally common. The study gave a list of some 150 TCR beta chains associated with cytomegalovirus. A further reported finding was that TCR beta sequences accurately predicted the HLA-A and HLA-B alleles for most subjects in the first cohort. Several of the top co-occurrence clusters appeared to be linked to parvovirus B19, influenza, CMV and Epstein-Barr virus, according to a later analysis. A few of the identified cytomegalovirus-associated TCR beta chains were confirmed in vitro to be specific for cytomegalovirus antigens. When HLA alleles, especially DR and DQ, strongly co-occurred, attributing TCR associations to individual alleles was difficult. HLA typing was unavailable for some donors at each locus, so association tests used only the typed subset. The sequencing pipeline was judged likely to have produced a cluster of highly shared sequence variants as a technical artifact. According to a later analysis, TCR association rates differed among HLA loci, with DRB1 alleles showing the most associated TCRs and HLA-C alleles showing the fewest. The presence/absence analyses assumed that sequencing depth was roughly uniform across donors, and that assumption may not be true. In this cohort, only TCR beta chains were sequenced, and detectable features were limited by the absence of alpha or paired-chain data.

The cohort comprised under 700 healthy bone marrow donors. Cohort members were all nominally healthy when sampled, although unrecorded immune exposures were likely present. The donor was CMV seronegative and belonged to the group of more than 300 seronegative cohort members. Every donor gave a peripheral blood sample, and the peripheral blood mononuclear cells from that sample were used for TCR beta sequencing. The Qiagen DNeasy Blood Extraction Kit was used to extract genomic DNA from the blood cell samples. This clone was detected once. What antigen it recognizes has not been identified. The record has no base qualities; no much larger clone is one base away. The receptor was derived from a woman aged 50 to 60 in good health and CMV-seronegative. The specimen sequenced was PBMCs.

The nucleotides are TGTGCCAGCAGTGAAGCAGGGACAGTCAACTATGGCTACACCTTC. This encodes CASSEAGTVNYGYTF. The sequence joins TRBV6-1 to TRBJ1-2; 7 central bases correspond to TRBD1. The germline V gene encodes CDR1 MNHNS and CDR2 SASEGT. From cysteine to phenylalanine, the CDR3 is 15 amino acids long. The sequence is cut down to CDR3 DNA, 45 bases in frame from base 1. V lost 0 bases and J lost 2 bases, and the count of bases not matched to a germline gene is 3.